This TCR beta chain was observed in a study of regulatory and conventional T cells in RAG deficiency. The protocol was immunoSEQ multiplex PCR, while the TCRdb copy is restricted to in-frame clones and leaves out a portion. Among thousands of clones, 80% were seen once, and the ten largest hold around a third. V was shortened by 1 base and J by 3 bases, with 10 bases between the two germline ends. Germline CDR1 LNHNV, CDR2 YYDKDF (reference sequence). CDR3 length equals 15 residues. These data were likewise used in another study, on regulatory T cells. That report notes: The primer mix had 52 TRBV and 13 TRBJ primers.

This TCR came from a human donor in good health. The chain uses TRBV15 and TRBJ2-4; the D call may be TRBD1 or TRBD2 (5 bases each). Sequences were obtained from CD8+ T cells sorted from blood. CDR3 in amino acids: CATSRGRDGKNIQYF. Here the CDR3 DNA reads TGTGCCACCAGCAGAGGCCGGGACGGCAAAAACATTCAGTACTTC.